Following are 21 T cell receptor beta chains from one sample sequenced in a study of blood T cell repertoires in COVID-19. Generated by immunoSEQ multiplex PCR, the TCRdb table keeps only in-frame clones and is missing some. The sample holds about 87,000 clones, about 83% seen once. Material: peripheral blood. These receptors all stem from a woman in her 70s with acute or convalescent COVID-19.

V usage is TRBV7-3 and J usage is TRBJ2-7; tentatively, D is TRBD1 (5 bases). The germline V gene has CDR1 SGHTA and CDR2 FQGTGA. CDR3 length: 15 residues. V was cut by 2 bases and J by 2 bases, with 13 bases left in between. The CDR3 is CASSLGQTVAYEQYF. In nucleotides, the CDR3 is TGTGCCAGCAGCTTAGGTCAGACAGTTGCCTACGAGCAGTACTTC.

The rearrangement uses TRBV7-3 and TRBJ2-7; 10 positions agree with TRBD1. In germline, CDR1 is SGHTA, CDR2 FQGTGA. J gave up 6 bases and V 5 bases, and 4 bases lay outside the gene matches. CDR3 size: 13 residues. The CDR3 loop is CASSPGTGVEQYF. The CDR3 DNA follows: TGTGCCAGCAGCCCCGGGACAGGGGTCGAGCAGTACTTC.

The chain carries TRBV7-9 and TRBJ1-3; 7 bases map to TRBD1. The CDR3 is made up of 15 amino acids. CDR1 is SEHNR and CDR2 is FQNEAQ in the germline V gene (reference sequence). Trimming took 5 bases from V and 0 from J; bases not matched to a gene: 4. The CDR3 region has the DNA TGTGCCAGCAGCGCGCGACAGGGCTCTGGAAACACCATATATTTT. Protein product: CASSARQGSGNTIYF.

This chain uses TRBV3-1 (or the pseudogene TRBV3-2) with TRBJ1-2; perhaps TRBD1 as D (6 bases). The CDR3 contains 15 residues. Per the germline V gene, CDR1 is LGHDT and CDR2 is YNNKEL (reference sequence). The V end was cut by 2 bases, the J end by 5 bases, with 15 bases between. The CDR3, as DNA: TGTGCCAGCAGCCAACCAGGCGACAGGAGGTATGGCTACACCTTC. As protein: CASSQPGDRRYGYTF.

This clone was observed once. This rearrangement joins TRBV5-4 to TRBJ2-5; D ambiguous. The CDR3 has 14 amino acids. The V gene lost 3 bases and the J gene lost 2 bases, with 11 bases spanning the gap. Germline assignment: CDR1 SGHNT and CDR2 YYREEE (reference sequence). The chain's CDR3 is CASSWVGDQETQYF. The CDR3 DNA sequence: TGTGCCAGCAGCTGGGTAGGAGATCAAGAGACCCAGTACTTC.

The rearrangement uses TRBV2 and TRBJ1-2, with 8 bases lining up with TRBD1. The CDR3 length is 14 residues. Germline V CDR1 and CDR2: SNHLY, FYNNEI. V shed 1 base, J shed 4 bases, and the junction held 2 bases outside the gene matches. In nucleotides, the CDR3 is TGTGCCAGCAGTGAAGACAGGGGGATCTATGGCTACACCTTC. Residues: CASSEDRGIYGYTF. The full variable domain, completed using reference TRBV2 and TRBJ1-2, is EPEVTQTPSHQVTQMGQEVILRCVPISNHLYFYWYRQILGQKVEFLVSFYNNEISEKSEIFDDQFSVERPDGSNFTLKIRSTKLEDSAMYFCASSEDRGIYGYTFGSGTRLTVV.

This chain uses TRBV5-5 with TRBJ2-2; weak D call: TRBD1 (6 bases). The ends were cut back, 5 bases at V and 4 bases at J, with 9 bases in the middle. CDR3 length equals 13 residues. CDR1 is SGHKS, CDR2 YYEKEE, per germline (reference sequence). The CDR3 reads CASRTGSTGELFF. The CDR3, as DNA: TGTGCCAGCAGAACAGGGAGCACCGGGGAGCTGTTTTTT.

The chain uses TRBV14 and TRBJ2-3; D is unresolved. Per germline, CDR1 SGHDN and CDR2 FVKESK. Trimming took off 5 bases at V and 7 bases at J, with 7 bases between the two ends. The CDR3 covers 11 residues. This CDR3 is CASSSVNTQYF. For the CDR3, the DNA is TGTGCCAGCAGCTCCGTTAATACGCAGTATTTT.

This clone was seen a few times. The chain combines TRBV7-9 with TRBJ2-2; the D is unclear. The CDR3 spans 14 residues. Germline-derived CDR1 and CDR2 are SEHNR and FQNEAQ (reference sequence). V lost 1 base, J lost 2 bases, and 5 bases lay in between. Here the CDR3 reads CASSLDTNTGELFF. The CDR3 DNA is TGTGCCAGCAGCTTAGACACAAACACCGGGGAGCTGTTTTTT.

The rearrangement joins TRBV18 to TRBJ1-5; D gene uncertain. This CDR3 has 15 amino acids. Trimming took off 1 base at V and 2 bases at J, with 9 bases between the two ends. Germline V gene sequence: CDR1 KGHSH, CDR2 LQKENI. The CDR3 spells CASSPQENGNQPQHF. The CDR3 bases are TGTGCCAGCTCACCACAAGAGAATGGCAATCAGCCCCAGCATTTT.

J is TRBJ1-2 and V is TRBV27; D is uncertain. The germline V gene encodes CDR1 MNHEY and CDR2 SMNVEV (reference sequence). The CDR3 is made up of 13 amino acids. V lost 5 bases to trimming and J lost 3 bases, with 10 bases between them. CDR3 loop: CASSGEGYYGYTF. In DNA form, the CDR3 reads TGTGCCAGCAGTGGGGAGGGTTACTATGGCTACACCTTC.

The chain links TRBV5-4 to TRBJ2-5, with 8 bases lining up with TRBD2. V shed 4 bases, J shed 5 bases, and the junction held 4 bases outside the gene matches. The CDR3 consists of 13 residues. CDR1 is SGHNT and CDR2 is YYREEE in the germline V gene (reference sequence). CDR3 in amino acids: CASSPGGEETQYF. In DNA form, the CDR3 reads TGTGCCAGCAGCCCGGGAGGGGAGGAGACCCAGTACTTC.

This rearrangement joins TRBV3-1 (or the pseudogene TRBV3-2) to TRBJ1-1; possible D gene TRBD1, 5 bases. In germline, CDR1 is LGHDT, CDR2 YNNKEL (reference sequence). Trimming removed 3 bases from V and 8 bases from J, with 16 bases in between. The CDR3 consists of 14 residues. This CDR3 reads CASSQKRQLREAFF. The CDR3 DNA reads TGTGCCAGCAGCCAGAAGCGACAGCTGAGGGAAGCTTTCTTT.

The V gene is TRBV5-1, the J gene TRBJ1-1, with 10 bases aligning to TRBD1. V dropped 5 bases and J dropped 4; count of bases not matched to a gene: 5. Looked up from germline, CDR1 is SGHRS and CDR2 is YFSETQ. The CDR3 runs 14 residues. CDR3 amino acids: CASSRQGAVTEAFF. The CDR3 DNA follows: TGCGCCAGCAGTAGACAGGGGGCTGTCACTGAAGCTTTCTTT.

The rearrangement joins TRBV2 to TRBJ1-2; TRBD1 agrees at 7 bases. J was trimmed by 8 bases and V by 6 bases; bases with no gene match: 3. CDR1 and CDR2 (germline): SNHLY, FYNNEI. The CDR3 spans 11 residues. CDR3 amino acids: CASSQGEGYTF. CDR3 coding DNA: TGTGCCAGCAGCCAGGGGGAGGGCTACACCTTC. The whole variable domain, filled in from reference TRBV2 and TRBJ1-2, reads EPEVTQTPSHQVTQMGQEVILRCVPISNHLYFYWYRQILGQKVEFLVSFYNNEISEKSEIFDDQFSVERPDGSNFTLKIRSTKLEDSAMYFCASSQGEGYTFGSGTRLTVV.

The CDR3 region is CAISEGLDRGTEAFF. CDR3 in DNA: TGTGCCATCAGTGAGGGACTCGACAGGGGCACTGAAGCTTTCTTT. The genes are TRBV10-3 and TRBJ1-1; 8 nucleotides align to TRBD1. The CDR3 is 15 amino acids. CDR1 and CDR2 (germline): ENHRY, SYGVKD. The junction had 6 bases not matched to a gene; V was cut back by 2 bases and J by 4 bases.

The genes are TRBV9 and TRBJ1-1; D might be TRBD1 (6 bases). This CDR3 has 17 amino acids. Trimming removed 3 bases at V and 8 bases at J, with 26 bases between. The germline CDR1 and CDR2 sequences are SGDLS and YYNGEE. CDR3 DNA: TGTGCCAGCAGCGCCCTACGACAGGCCGGGGTTAATTTCGAAGCTTTCTTT. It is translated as CASSALRQAGVNFEAFF.

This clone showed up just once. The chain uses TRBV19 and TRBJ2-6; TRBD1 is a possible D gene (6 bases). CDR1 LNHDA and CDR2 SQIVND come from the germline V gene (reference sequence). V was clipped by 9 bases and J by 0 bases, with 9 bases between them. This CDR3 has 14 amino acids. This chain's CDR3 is CASRDTSGANVLTF. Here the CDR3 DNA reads TGTGCCAGCAGGGACACCTCTGGGGCCAACGTCCTGACTTTC.

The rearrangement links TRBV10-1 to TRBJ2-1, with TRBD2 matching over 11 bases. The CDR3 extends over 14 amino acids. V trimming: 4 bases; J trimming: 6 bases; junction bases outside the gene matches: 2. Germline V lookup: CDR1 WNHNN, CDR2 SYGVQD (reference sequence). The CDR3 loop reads CASSVSGGANEQFF. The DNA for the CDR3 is TGCGCCAGCAGTGTTAGCGGGGGGGCCAATGAGCAGTTCTTC.

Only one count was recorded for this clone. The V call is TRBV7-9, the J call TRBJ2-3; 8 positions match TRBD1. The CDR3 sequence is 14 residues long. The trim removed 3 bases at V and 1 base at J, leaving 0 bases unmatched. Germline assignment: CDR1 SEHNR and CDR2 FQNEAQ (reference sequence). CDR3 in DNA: TGTGCCAGCAGCTTGGACAGGGGCACAGATACGCAGTATTTT. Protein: CASSLDRGTDTQYF.

CDR3 loop: CASSLLGGGTGYGYTF. Here the CDR3 DNA reads TGTGCCAGCAGCTTATTGGGAGGGGGTACCGGCTATGGCTACACCTTC. The rearrangement uses TRBV11-2 and TRBJ1-2; maybe TRBD1 (6 bases). The CDR3 loop spans 16 amino acids. Trimming took off 2 bases at V and 4 bases at J, with 17 bases between the two ends. Germline V gene data show CDR1 as SGHAT and CDR2 as FQNNGV.